Shown below are 20 T cell receptor beta chains from a single sample sequenced in a study of cytomegalovirus exposure and HLA in healthy donors. Measured with immunoSEQ multiplex PCR; TCRdb has only the in-frame clones, and not every one. The sample lists about 82,000 clones, 93% seen once, with 0.65% to 0.7% in the top ten. The sample taken for sequencing was PBMCs. The source of these receptors is a man between 18 and 35 years old in good health and CMV-seronegative.

The rearrangement joins TRBV2 to TRBJ1-5, with 9 bases fitting TRBD1. V was pared by 5 bases and J by 2 bases, with 7 bases of the junction left unmatched. Germline CDR1 and CDR2: SNHLY and FYNNEI. This CDR3 comprises 16 residues. For the CDR3, the DNA is TGTGCCAGCAGTTCTACAGGGGGCCAAGGCAATCAGCCCCAGCATTTT. Protein sequence: CASSSTGGQGNQPQHF.

The CDR3 loop reads CASSPGLTVSYEQYF. CDR3 in DNA: TGTGCCAGCAGCCCGGGACTAACCGTCTCCTACGAGCAGTACTTC. The V and J genes are TRBV7-8 and TRBJ2-7, with 7 bases matching TRBD2. Germline V CDR1 and CDR2: SGHVS, FQNEAQ. Trimming cost V 5 bases and J 0 bases; bases outside gene matches: 7. The CDR3 sequence is 15 residues long.

The V call is TRBV2, the J call TRBJ1-5; the D gene is possibly TRBD1 (6 bases). Germline V gene lookup returns CDR1 SNHLY and CDR2 FYNNEI. CDR3 length equals 16 residues. The V gene lost 4 bases and the J gene lost 7 bases, with 20 bases spanning the gap. In DNA, the CDR3 is TGTGCCAGCAGTGGGATTGGTTCAGGGGTCGGGCAGCCCCAGCATTTT. This codes for CASSGIGSGVGQPQHF.

The chain combines TRBV5-1 with TRBJ2-3; 9 bases fit TRBD1. V shed 5 bases and J 5 bases; nucleotides not matched to a gene: 12. CDR1 and CDR2 (germline): SGHRS, YFSETQ. The CDR3 runs to 16 residues. For the CDR3, the DNA is TGCGCCAGCAGTTTTAGGGGACAGGGCGGGGGAGATACGCAGTATTTT. It yields the protein CASSFRGQGGGDTQYF.

The chain combines TRBV5-1 with TRBJ2-3, with 7 bases aligning to TRBD2. The CDR3 is made up of 12 amino acids. J was trimmed by 14 bases and V by 2 bases; bases with no gene match: 8. Per the germline V gene, CDR1 is SGHRS and CDR2 is YFSETQ. The CDR3 DNA reads TGCGCCAGCAGCTTCGGGGGGAGGGACTTGTATTTT. Encoded protein: CASSFGGRDLYF.

The rearrangement links TRBV4-2 to TRBJ1-2, with D uncertain. With 0 bases removed from V and 6 bases from J, the gap between germline ends came to 5 bases. Germline CDR1 reads LGHNA; CDR2 reads YNFKEQ. This CDR3 has 12 residues. The DNA of the CDR3 is TGTGCCAGCAGCCAAGACCTTAATGGCTACACCTTC. Its translation is CASSQDLNGYTF.

The chain links TRBV19 to TRBJ1-5; 9 bases map to TRBD1. Trimming removed 4 bases from V and 0 bases from J; junction bases left unmatched: 7. This CDR3 has 17 amino acids. CDR1 LNHDA and CDR2 SQIVND come from the germline V gene (reference sequence). CDR3 nucleotides: TGTGCCAGTAGTAAGGACAGGGGATCCCCTAGCAATCAGCCCCAGCATTTT. It translates to CASSKDRGSPSNQPQHF.

J is TRBJ2-3 and V is TRBV11-3; 8 nucleotides match TRBD1. After removal of 3 bases from V and 0 bases from J, the junction contained 5 bases not matched to a gene. There are 16 residues in the CDR3. Germline values: CDR1 SGHNT, CDR2 YENEEA. The CDR3 protein is CASSLAQGASTDTQYF. As DNA, the CDR3 is TGTGCCAGCAGCTTGGCCCAGGGGGCGAGCACAGATACGCAGTATTTT.

The chain carries TRBV10-3 and TRBJ1-1; weak D call: TRBD1 (5 bases). The CDR3 extends over 14 amino acids. The V end lost 3 bases, the J end lost 2 bases, and 10 bases lay between the germline ends. The germline V gene encodes CDR1 ENHRY and CDR2 SYGVKD. DNA of the CDR3: TGTGCCATCAGTGAAAGGCAGGGAAACACTGAAGCTTTCTTT. It translates to CAISERQGNTEAFF.

The rearrangement uses TRBV6-1 and TRBJ2-7, with D maybe TRBD2 (6 bases). The CDR3 runs to 15 residues. Trimming took off 1 base at V and 0 bases at J, with 10 bases between the two ends. CDR1 and CDR2 from the germline V gene are MNHNS and SASEGT. The DNA for the CDR3 is TGTGCCAGCAGTGAAGGTCCCGGGGGCTCCTACGAGCAGTACTTC. This sequence encodes CASSEGPGGSYEQYF.

The V gene is TRBV2, the J gene TRBJ2-7, with 12 bases fitting TRBD2. The V gene's germline CDR1 is SNHLY and CDR2 FYNNEI. This CDR3 contains 16 residues. V dropped 1 base and J dropped 3; count of bases not matched to a gene: 4. CDR3 residues: CASSEERLAGDYEQYF. In DNA form, the CDR3 reads TGTGCCAGCAGTGAAGAGAGACTAGCGGGAGACTACGAGCAGTACTTC.

The genes are TRBV5-8 and TRBJ1-5, with TRBD1 as a possible D gene (5 bases). The germline gives CDR1 SGHTS, CDR2 YDEGEE. The CDR3 totals 16 residues. Trimming left V 5 bases short and J 1 base short, with 16 bases between. CDR3 amino acids: CASRFGTPGSNQPQHF. CDR3 sequence (DNA): TGTGCCAGCAGGTTCGGGACTCCGGGGAGCAATCAGCCCCAGCATTTT.

The V gene is TRBV27, the J gene TRBJ2-3; possibly TRBD1 for D (5 bases). Germline-derived CDR1 and CDR2 are MNHEY and SMNVEV (reference sequence). The germline V and J ends were trimmed by 4 bases and 5 bases, with 7 bases remaining between them. The CDR3 covers 12 residues. The CDR3 DNA follows: TGTGCCAGCAGTTGGACACAAGATACGCAGTATTTT. Amino acids: CASSWTQDTQYF.

Comments on this clone: The same CDR3 can be traced to other DNA sequences in this sample. The rearrangement joins TRBV11-3 to TRBJ2-1, with 13 bases lining up with TRBD2. The germline V gene has CDR1 SGHNT and CDR2 YENEEA. J gave up 4 bases and V 6 bases, and 3 bases lay outside the gene matches. The CDR3 extends over 15 amino acids. The CDR3 DNA is TGTGCCAGCAGTCGACTAGCGGGGGGTTACAATGAGCAGTTCTTC. Encoded protein: CASSRLAGGYNEQFF.

The rearrangement uses TRBV19 and TRBJ1-5; D call uncertain. This CDR3 region has 13 residues. The germline CDR1 and CDR2 sequences are LNHDA and SQIVND (reference sequence). V was pared by 4 bases and J by 4 bases, with 8 bases between. CDR3 loop: CASSTRGNQPQHF. CDR3 sequence (DNA): TGTGCCAGTAGTACACGAGGGAATCAGCCCCAGCATTTT.

The genes are TRBV11-1 and TRBJ2-2, with D perhaps TRBD2 (5 bases). The CDR3 spans 14 residues. Germline values: CDR1 SGHAT, CDR2 FQDESV (reference sequence). Trimming stripped 3 bases from V and 3 bases from J, with 8 bases between. The CDR3 reads CASSFERYTGELFF. CDR3 DNA sequence: TGTGCCAGCAGCTTTGAGCGGTACACCGGGGAGCTGTTTTTT.

V usage is TRBV10-3 and J usage is TRBJ2-1; 11 bases are a match to TRBD2. This CDR3 comprises 14 residues. CDR1 ENHRY and CDR2 SYGVKD come from the germline V gene. Germline trimming cut 10 bases from V and 5 bases from J; bases unmatched to any gene: 7. The CDR3 DNA follows: TGTGCCACCCAGCGACTAGCGGGAAACAATGAGCAGTTCTTC. It specifies CATQRLAGNNEQFF.

The chain carries TRBV19 and TRBJ2-7; tentatively, D is TRBD2 (7 bases). Per the germline V gene, CDR1 is LNHDA and CDR2 is SQIVND (reference sequence). The CDR3 runs 14 residues. V was cut by 5 bases and J by 11 bases, with 22 bases left in between. The CDR3 DNA sequence: TGTGCCAGTAGTCCACCCGGGACACCGGGAGGAAAGTACTTC. Translated, it gives CASSPPGTPGGKYF.

V is TRBV15 and J is TRBJ2-7; 11 nucleotides agree with TRBD1. The CDR3 has 17 residues. Germline V gene sequence: CDR1 LNHNV, CDR2 YYDKDF (reference sequence). Trimming cost V 3 bases and J 4 bases; bases outside gene matches: 11. CDR3 DNA sequence: TGTGCCACCAGCAGCACCGGGACAGGGGGATTAGGGTACGAGCAGTACTTC. Residues: CATSSTGTGGLGYEQYF. Full variable domain (rest looked up from reference TRBV15 and TRBJ2-7): DAMVIQNPRYQVTQFGKPVTLSCSQTLNHNVMYWYQQKSSQAPKLLFHYYDKDFNNEADTPDNFQSRRPNTSFCFLDIRSPGLGDTAMYLCATSSTGTGGLGYEQYFGPGTRLTVT.

This chain links TRBV5-1 with TRBJ2-7; 7 bases align to TRBD1. J was trimmed by 2 bases and V by 1 base; bases with no gene match: 6. There are 15 residues in the CDR3. Germline V gene data show CDR1 as SGHRS and CDR2 as YFSETQ. DNA of the CDR3: TGCGCCAGCAGCTTGAGGGACAGCTCGGCCTACGAGCAGTACTTC. This encodes CASSLRDSSAYEQYF.